This T cell receptor (beta chain) was retrieved from a study of T cell responses to AZD1222 COVID-19 vaccine. Findings and caveats of the study: Epitopes outside B.1.351 and B.1.1.7 mutated regions reportedly drew nearly half of spike TCRs.

As for this clone: Antigen: not known.

TCRdb keeps only in-frame clones here, not all; method: immunoSEQ multiplex PCR. The table lists roughly 100,000 clones, roughly 89% of them singletons. CDR1 is MGHDK and CDR2 is SYGVNS in the germline V gene. This CDR3 has 11 amino acids. V lost 5 bases and J 5 bases, leaving 7 bases between the germline ends. The V gene is TRBV25-1, the J gene TRBJ2-7, with D hard to call. The receptor was derived from an adult in good health. Sequencing used peripheral blood, obtained on day 0 of AZD1222 vaccination. CDR3 nucleotides: TGTGCCAGCAGTCCCGGCCACGAGCAGTACTTC. Protein product: CASSPGHEQYF.